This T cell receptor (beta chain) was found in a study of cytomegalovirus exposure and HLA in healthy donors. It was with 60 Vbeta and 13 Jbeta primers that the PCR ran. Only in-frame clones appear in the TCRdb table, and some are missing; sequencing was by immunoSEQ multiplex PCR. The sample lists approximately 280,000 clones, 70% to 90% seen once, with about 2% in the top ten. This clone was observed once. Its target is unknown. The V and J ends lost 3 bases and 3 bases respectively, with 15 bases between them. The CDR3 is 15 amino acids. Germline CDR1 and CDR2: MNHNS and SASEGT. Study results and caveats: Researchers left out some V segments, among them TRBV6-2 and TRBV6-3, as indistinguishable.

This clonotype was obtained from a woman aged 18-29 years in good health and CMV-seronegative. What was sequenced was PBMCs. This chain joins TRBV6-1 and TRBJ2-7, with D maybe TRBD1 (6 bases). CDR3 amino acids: CASSDSRGLVYEQYF. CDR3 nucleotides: TGTGCCAGCAGTGATAGCAGGGGCCTTGTCTACGAGCAGTACTTC.